This entry lists 6 T cell receptor beta chains sequenced from one sample in a study of identical twins. TCRdb recomputed calls from the 5' RACE reads with MiXCR, one row per CDR3 protein. The data show about 810,000 distinct CDR3 sequences, with 9% to 15% seen just once and roughly 1.6% held by the top ten. The same sample was also used in a study of yellow fever vaccine responses in identical twins.

Sequencing was performed on PBMCs. The receptors come from a woman younger than 30 in good health.

The chain carries TRBV7-9 and TRBJ2-4; tentative D call: TRBD1 (5 bases). The CDR3 is 15 residues long. The germline V gene encodes CDR1 SEHNR and CDR2 FQNEAQ (reference sequence). With 5 bases removed from V and 2 bases from J, the gap between germline ends came to 13 bases. As DNA, the CDR3 is TGTGCCAGCAGCGCCAGCAGGGTATCCAAAAACATTCAGTACTTC. It encodes CASSASRVSKNIQYF.

The V call is TRBV20-1, the J call TRBJ2-7; 7 bases fit TRBD1. There are 13 residues in the CDR3. Looked up from germline, CDR1 is DFQATT and CDR2 is SNEGSKA (reference sequence). V was clipped by 6 bases and J by 0 bases; unmatched bases: 5. Written as DNA, the CDR3 is TGCAGTGCGGACAGGTCCTTCTCCTACGAGCAGTACGTC. Protein sequence: CSADRSFSYEQYV.

This clonotype was observed a handful of times. CDR3 DNA: TGCAGTGCCAGCGGACTAGCGGGACGGGAGAATGAGCAGTTCTTC. This codes for CSASGLAGRENEQFF. The V and J genes are TRBV20-1 and TRBJ2-1; 12 nucleotides align to TRBD2. The J segment lost 7 bases and the V segment lost 6 bases, leaving 10 bases of the junction unmatched. There are 15 residues in the CDR3. Germline CDR1 is DFQATT and CDR2 is SNEGSKA (reference sequence).

The table lists this clonotype with many counts. The chain carries TRBV7-9 and TRBJ2-5; D gene unclear. The CDR3 contains 12 residues. The V end was cut by 4 bases, the J end by 5 bases, with 8 bases between. CDR1 SEHNR and CDR2 FQNEAQ come from the germline V gene (reference sequence). The CDR3 nucleotides read TGTGCCAGCAGCTCAATGGGGGAGACCCAGTACTTC. This encodes CASSSMGETQYF.

The table lists this clonotype with a few counts. The chain carries TRBV7-2 and TRBJ1-6; 8 bases match TRBD1. V gave up 5 bases and J gave up 10 bases; unmatched junction bases: 10. The CDR3 extends over 15 amino acids. CDR1 and CDR2 (germline): SGHTA, FQGNSA. CDR3 in amino acids: CASSPPTGDYSPLHF. The CDR3 DNA reads as TGTGCCAGCAGCCCACCGACAGGGGATTACTCACCCCTCCACTTT.

This clonotype was observed a handful of times. The gene calls are TRBV24-1 and TRBJ2-5; 8 positions match TRBD2. The CDR3 is 15 residues long. V lost 2 bases and J lost 4; bases outside the gene matches: 5. The V gene's germline CDR1 is KGHDR and CDR2 SFDVKD. The CDR3 sequence is CATSDSGTRTETQYF. The CDR3 coding sequence is TGTGCCACCAGTGATTCCGGGACTAGAACAGAGACCCAGTACTTC.